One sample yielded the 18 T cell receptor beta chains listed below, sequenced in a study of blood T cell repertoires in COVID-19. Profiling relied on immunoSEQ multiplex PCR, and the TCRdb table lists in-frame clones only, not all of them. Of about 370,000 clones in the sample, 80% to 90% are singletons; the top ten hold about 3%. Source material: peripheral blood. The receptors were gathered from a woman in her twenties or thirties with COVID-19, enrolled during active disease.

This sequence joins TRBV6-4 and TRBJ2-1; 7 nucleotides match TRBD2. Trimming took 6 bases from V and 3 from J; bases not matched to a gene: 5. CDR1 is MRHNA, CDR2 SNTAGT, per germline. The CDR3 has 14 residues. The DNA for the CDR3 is TGTGCCAGCAGCCTAGCGGTCTACTACAATGAGCAGTTCTTC. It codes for CASSLAVYYNEQFF.

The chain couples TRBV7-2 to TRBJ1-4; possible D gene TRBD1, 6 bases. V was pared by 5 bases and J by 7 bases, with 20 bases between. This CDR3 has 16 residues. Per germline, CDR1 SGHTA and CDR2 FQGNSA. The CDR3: CASSQLPGTYPEKLFF. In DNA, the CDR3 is TGTGCCAGCAGCCAACTACCCGGGACATACCCTGAAAAACTGTTTTTT.

The CDR3 is CASSLAVAGTSTDTQYF. The CDR3 coding sequence is TGCGCCAGCAGCTTGGCTGTGGCGGGAACTAGCACAGATACGCAGTATTTT. V is TRBV5-1 and J is TRBJ2-3, with D possibly matching TRBD2 (6 bases). Looked up from germline, CDR1 is SGHRS and CDR2 is YFSETQ. Trimming removed 0 bases at V and 0 bases at J, with 14 bases between. CDR3 size: 17 residues.

This CDR3 is CASSSVTGGDYEQYF. The CDR3 bases are TGTGCCAGCAGTTCGGTGACAGGGGGCGACTACGAGCAGTACTTC. This chain connects TRBV28 to TRBJ2-7, with 10 bases fitting TRBD1. The junction had 6 bases not matched to a gene; V was cut back by 4 bases and J by 3 bases. The CDR3 runs to 15 residues. In germline, CDR1 is MDHEN, CDR2 SYDVKM.

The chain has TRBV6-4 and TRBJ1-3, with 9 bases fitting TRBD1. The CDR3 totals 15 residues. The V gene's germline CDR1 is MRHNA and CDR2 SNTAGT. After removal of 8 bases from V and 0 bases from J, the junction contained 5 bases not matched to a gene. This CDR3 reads CASRRTGDSGNTIYF. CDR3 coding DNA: TGTGCCAGCCGCCGGACAGGGGACTCTGGAAACACCATATATTTT.

Here the CDR3 DNA reads TGCAGCGTTGAAGGGCAGTGGAACACTGAAGCTTTCTTT. Protein product: CSVEGQWNTEAFF. This rearrangement joins TRBV29-1 to TRBJ1-1; D not resolved. With 1 base removed from V and 1 base from J, the gap between germline ends came to 7 bases. CDR1 is SQVTM, CDR2 ANQGSEA, per germline. This CDR3 spans 13 amino acids.

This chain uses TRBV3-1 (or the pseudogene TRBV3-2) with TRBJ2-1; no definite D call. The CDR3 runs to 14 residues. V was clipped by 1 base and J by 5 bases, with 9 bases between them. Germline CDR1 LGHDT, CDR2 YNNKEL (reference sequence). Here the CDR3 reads CASSQAAADNEQFF. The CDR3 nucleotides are TGTGCCAGCAGCCAAGCGGCGGCGGACAATGAGCAGTTCTTC.

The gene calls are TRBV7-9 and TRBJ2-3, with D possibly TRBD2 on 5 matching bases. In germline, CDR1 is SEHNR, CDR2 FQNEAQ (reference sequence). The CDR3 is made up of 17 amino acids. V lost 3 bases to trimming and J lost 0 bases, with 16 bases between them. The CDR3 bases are TGTGCCAGCAGCTTGGGAGAGGGCGCGGCAAGCACAGATACGCAGTATTTT. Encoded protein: CASSLGEGAASTDTQYF.

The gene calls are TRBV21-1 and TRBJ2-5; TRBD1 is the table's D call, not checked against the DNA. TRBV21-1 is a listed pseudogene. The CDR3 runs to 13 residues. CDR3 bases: TGTGCCAGCAGCAAAGAACAGCAAGAGACCCAGTACTTC. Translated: CASSKEQQETQYF.

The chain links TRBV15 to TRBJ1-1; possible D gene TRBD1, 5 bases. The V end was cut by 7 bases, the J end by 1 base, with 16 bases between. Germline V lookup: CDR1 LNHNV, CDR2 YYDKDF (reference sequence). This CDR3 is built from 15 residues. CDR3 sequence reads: CATKEDWDWNTEAFF. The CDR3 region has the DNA TGTGCCACCAAAGAAGATTGGGACTGGAACACTGAAGCTTTCTTT.

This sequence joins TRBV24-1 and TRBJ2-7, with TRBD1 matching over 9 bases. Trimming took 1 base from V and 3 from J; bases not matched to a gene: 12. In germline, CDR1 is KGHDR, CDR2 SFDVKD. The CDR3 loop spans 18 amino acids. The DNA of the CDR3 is TGTGCCACCAGTGATTTAGGTCGGGGACAGGGTCCCCTCTACGAGCAGTACGTC. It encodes CATSDLGRGQGPLYEQYV.

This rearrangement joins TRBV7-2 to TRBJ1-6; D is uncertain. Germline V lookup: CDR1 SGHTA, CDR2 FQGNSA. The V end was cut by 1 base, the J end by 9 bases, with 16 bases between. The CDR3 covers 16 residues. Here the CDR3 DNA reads TGTGCCAGCAGCTTAGAGTATCGGGCCGCGGGTTCACCCCTCCACTTT. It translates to CASSLEYRAAGSPLHF.

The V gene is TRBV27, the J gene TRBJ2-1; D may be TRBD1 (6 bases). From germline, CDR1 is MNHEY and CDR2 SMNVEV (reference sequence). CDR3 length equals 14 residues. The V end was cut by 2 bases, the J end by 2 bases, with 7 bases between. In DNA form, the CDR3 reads TGTGCCAGCAGTTTAGGGGGCACCTACAATGAGCAGTTCTTC. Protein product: CASSLGGTYNEQFF.

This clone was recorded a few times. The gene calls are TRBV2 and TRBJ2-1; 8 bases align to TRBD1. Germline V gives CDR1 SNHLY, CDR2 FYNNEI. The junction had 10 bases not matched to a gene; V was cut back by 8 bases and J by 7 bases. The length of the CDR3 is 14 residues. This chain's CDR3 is CASLSGTGGNEQFF. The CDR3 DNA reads TGTGCCAGCCTCTCAGGGACAGGTGGGAATGAGCAGTTCTTC.

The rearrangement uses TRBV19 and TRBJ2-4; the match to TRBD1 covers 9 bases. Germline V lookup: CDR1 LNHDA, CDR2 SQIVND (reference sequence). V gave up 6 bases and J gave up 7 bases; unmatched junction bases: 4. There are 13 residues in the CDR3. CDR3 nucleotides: TGTGCCAGTAGAGAGACAGGGGGGAACATTCAGTACTTC. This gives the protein CASRETGGNIQYF. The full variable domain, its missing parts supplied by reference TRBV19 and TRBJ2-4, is DGGITQSPKYLFRKEGQNVTLSCEQNLNHDAMYWYRQDPGQGLRLIYYSQIVNDFQKGDIAEGYSVSREKKESFPLTVTSAQKNPTAFYLCASRETGGNIQYFGAGTRLSVL.

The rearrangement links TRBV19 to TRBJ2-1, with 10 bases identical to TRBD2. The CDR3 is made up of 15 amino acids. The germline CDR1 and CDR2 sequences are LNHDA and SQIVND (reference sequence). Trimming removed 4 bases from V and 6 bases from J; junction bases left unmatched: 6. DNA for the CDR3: TGTGCCAGTAGTAGATCTAGCGGGAGAGGCAATGAGCAGTTCTTC. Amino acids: CASSRSSGRGNEQFF. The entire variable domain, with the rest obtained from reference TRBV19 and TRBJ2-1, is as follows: DGGITQSPKYLFRKEGQNVTLSCEQNLNHDAMYWYRQDPGQGLRLIYYSQIVNDFQKGDIAEGYSVSREKKESFPLTVTSAQKNPTAFYLCASSRSSGRGNEQFFGPGTRLTVL.

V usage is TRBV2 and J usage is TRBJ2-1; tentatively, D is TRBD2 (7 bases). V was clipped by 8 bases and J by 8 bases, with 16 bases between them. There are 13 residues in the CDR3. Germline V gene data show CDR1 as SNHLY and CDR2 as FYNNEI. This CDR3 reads CASSLGGGDEQFF. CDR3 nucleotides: TGTGCCAGCTCCCTTGGAGGGGGGGATGAGCAGTTCTTC. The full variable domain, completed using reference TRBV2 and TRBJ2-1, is EPEVTQTPSHQVTQMGQEVILRCVPISNHLYFYWYRQILGQKVEFLVSFYNNEISEKSEIFDDQFSVERPDGSNFTLKIRSTKLEDSAMYFCASSLGGGDEQFFGPGTRLTVL.

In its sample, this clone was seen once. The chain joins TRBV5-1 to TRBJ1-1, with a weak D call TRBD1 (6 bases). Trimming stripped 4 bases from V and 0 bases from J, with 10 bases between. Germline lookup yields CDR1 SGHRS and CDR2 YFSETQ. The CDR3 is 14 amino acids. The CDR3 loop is CASSPDSLNTEAFF. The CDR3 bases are TGCGCCAGCAGCCCGGACAGCCTGAACACTGAAGCTTTCTTT. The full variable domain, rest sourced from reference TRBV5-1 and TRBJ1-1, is KAGVTQTPRYLIKTRGQQVTLSCSPISGHRSVSWYQQTPGQGLQFLFEYFSETQRNKGNFPGRFSGRQFSNSRSEMNVSTLELGDSALYLCASSPDSLNTEAFFGQGTRLTVV.